This passage covers 27 T cell receptor beta chains from one sample sequenced in a study of early T cells in non-severe SARS-CoV-2 infection. TCRdb re-analysed the 5' RACE reads in MiXCR, keeping a single row per CDR3 protein. The repertoire holds approximately 45,000 distinct CDR3 sequences, with about 11% as singletons. Material for sequencing was whole blood. These TCRs come from an adult who was a healthcare worker with PCR-confirmed SARS-CoV-2 infection or an uninfected control (not recorded which).

This clonotype appeared many times. V is TRBV7-9 and J is TRBJ1-1, with 7 nucleotides matching TRBD1. This CDR3 comprises 13 residues. Trimming at V came to 4 bases and at J to 3 bases, leaving 2 bases not matched to a gene. CDR1 and CDR2 from the germline V gene are SEHNR and FQNEAQ (reference sequence). CDR3 sequence: CASSSGQHTEAFF. The CDR3 DNA reads as TGTGCCAGCAGCTCGGGACAGCACACTGAAGCTTTCTTT.

This chain uses TRBV5-4 with TRBJ1-2; D is unresolved. The CDR3 covers 12 residues. CDR1 and CDR2 from the germline V gene are SGHNT and YYREEE (reference sequence). V was shortened by 1 base and J by 8 bases, with 9 bases between the two germline ends. CDR3 nucleotide sequence: TGTGCCAGCAGCTTGAATGGGGTCGGCTACACCTTC. Translation: CASSLNGVGYTF.

This clonotype was found many times. This chain joins TRBV6-2 or TRBV6-3 and TRBJ1-3; possibly TRBD1 for D (5 bases). The V end lost 2 bases, the J end lost 0 bases, and 14 bases lay between the germline ends. CDR1 and CDR2 from the germline V gene are MNHEY and SVGEGT. The CDR3 extends over 17 amino acids. The CDR3 nucleotides read TGTGCCAGCAGTTACACCGGGACGCCGAGCTCTGGAAACACCATATATTTT. It codes for CASSYTGTPSSGNTIYF.

This clonotype has just a few counts. The rearrangement uses TRBV30 and TRBJ1-2; D gene uncertain. Looked up from germline, CDR1 is GTSNPN and CDR2 is SVGIG (reference sequence). With 0 bases removed from V and 2 bases from J, the gap between germline ends came to 10 bases. The CDR3 length is 14 residues. CDR3 in amino acids: CAWSVREPNYGYTF. Here the CDR3 DNA reads TGTGCCTGGAGTGTACGGGAACCCAACTATGGCTACACCTTC.

The sample holds a few counts of this clonotype. This chain links TRBV12-3 or TRBV12-4 with TRBJ2-4, with D possibly TRBD2 on 5 matching bases. V shed 3 bases and J shed 8 bases, with 14 bases lying between them. The CDR3 runs to 14 residues. The CDR3 spells CASSFRGSGDIQYF. DNA of the CDR3: TGTGCCAGCAGTTTCAGAGGGAGTGGGGACATTCAGTACTTC.

This clonotype was counted at least ten times. The chain uses TRBV12-3 or TRBV12-4 and TRBJ2-3; D gene unclear. V lost 7 bases and J lost 0, with 11 bases in between. This CDR3 spans 14 amino acids. CDR3: CASTHPVSTDTQYF. CDR3 nucleotide sequence: TGTGCCAGCACCCACCCCGTTAGCACAGATACGCAGTATTTT.

This clonotype was seen repeatedly, ten times or more. The chain couples TRBV20-1 to TRBJ2-5; maybe TRBD1 (6 bases). CDR1 and CDR2 from the germline V gene are DFQATT and SNEGSKA (reference sequence). The CDR3 totals 14 residues. V was trimmed by 5 bases and J by 5 bases, leaving 18 bases between them. The CDR3 reads CSARPTGPRETQYF. The CDR3, as DNA: TGCAGTGCTCGACCGACAGGCCCACGGGAGACCCAGTACTTC.

This clonotype was found a few times. The gene calls are TRBV27 and TRBJ2-1; possible D gene TRBD1, 5 bases. The V and J ends lost 8 bases and 1 base respectively, with 9 bases between them. CDR1 is MNHEY, CDR2 SMNVEV, per germline (reference sequence). This CDR3 has 13 residues. The CDR3 bases are TGTGCCAGCGTTGCAGGGTCCTACAATGAGCAGTTCTTC. Its protein is CASVAGSYNEQFF.

This clonotype showed up just a few times. This chain links TRBV5-1 with TRBJ1-1; D is ambiguous. The CDR3 has 13 residues. Looked up from germline, CDR1 is SGHRS and CDR2 is YFSETQ. Trimming cost V 5 bases and J 0 bases, with 8 bases left between them. In DNA form, the CDR3 reads TGCGCCAGCAGGCAGCAAATGAACACTGAAGCTTTCTTT. This codes for CASRQQMNTEAFF.

This clonotype was counted ten times or more. The gene calls are TRBV6-2 or TRBV6-3 and TRBJ2-7; D gene ambiguous. Trimming removed 11 bases from V and 0 bases from J, with 23 bases in between. CDR3 length: 16 residues. Per germline, CDR1 MNHEY and CDR2 SVGEGT. The CDR3, as DNA: TGTGCCGCCACCCGTCGGCGGACCATAGACTCCTACGAGCAGTACTTC. Translating it yields CAATRRRTIDSYEQYF.

In this sample, this clonotype turned up many times. The chain is built from TRBV11-1 and TRBJ1-1, with D hard to call. Trimming removed 2 bases from V and 3 bases from J, with 7 bases in between. The length of the CDR3 is 13 residues. Germline V gene sequence: CDR1 SGHAT, CDR2 FQDESV (reference sequence). This CDR3 reads CASSLRVDTEAFF. The CDR3 region has the DNA TGTGCCAGCAGCTTAAGGGTGGACACTGAAGCTTTCTTT.

This sequence joins TRBV7-2 and TRBJ1-2, with 8 bases identical to TRBD1. The CDR3 consists of 15 residues. Trimming cost V 5 bases and J 5 bases; bases outside gene matches: 10. The germline gives CDR1 SGHTA, CDR2 FQGNSA. The CDR3 reads CASSAGQASRYGYTF. The CDR3 region has the DNA TGTGCCAGCAGCGCGGGACAGGCCAGCCGTTATGGCTACACCTTC.

The chain links TRBV10-3 to TRBJ2-5; maybe TRBD2 (5 bases). The CDR3 runs to 13 residues. V lost 10 bases, J lost 2 bases, and 14 bases lay in between. From germline, CDR1 is ENHRY and CDR2 SYGVKD. The CDR3 nucleotides read TGTGCCACTAGTGAGGGTCGGCAAGAGACCCAGTACTTC. Protein sequence: CATSEGRQETQYF.

In this sample, this clonotype turned up many times. The CDR3 is CSAPGDPRSGQYF. For the CDR3, the DNA is TGCAGTGCCCCAGGGGATCCTAGGAGCGGCCAGTACTTC. The genes are TRBV20-1 and TRBJ2-5; D is perhaps TRBD1 (6 bases). CDR1 and CDR2 from the germline V gene are DFQATT and SNEGSKA (reference sequence). The CDR3 spans 13 residues. V was pared by 6 bases and J by 10 bases, with 21 bases between.

This clonotype was detected ten times or more. This chain connects TRBV30 to TRBJ2-3; TRBD2 matches at 13 bases. The V gene's germline CDR1 is GTSNPN and CDR2 SVGIG (reference sequence). J lost 2 bases, V lost 0 bases, and 14 bases had no gene match. This CDR3 contains 20 residues. Written as DNA, the CDR3 is TGTGCCTGGAGTGTAGCTCGCGGACTAGCGGGGGAGGTCGTCACAGATACGCAGTATTTT. It encodes CAWSVARGLAGEVVTDTQYF.

This clonotype appeared a few times. The genes are TRBV30 and TRBJ1-5; D remains unclear. The V end was cut by 0 bases, the J end by 6 bases, with 12 bases between. This CDR3 contains 14 residues. The germline V gene encodes CDR1 GTSNPN and CDR2 SVGIG (reference sequence). DNA of the CDR3: TGTGCCTGGAGTGTCGACACCATATCTCAGCCCCAGCATTTT. This translates into CAWSVDTISQPQHF.

The chain carries TRBV20-1 and TRBJ2-5, with D perhaps being TRBD1 or TRBD2 (7 bases each). CDR1 is DFQATT, CDR2 SNEGSKA, per germline (reference sequence). The CDR3 has 13 amino acids. The V and J ends lost 5 bases and 6 bases respectively, with 16 bases between them. CDR3 residues: CSALPGGAKTQYF. The CDR3 DNA is TGCAGTGCTCTTCCAGGGGGGGCGAAGACCCAGTACTTC.

The chain uses TRBV27 and TRBJ1-4; TRBD1 matches 9 bases. Germline CDR1 is MNHEY and CDR2 is SMNVEV (reference sequence). V lost 6 bases and J lost 8; bases outside the gene matches: 10. The CDR3 sequence is 15 residues long. The CDR3 loop reads CASRLTGGAEEKLFF. As DNA, the CDR3 is TGTGCCAGCAGGCTAACAGGGGGCGCCGAGGAAAAACTGTTTTTT.

In this sample, this clonotype turned up a few times. The chain joins TRBV7-2 to TRBJ1-2, with D uncertain. Trimming cost V 1 base and J 0 bases, with 9 bases left between them. This CDR3 contains 15 residues. Germline V lookup: CDR1 SGHTA, CDR2 FQGNSA. CDR3 DNA sequence: TGTGCCAGCAGCTTAGAAGAAGGCACTAACTATGGCTACACCTTC. Encoded protein: CASSLEEGTNYGYTF.

This clonotype was recorded many times. V and J are TRBV7-3 and TRBJ2-5, with 9 bases matching TRBD1. The CDR3 loop spans 15 amino acids. The trim removed 4 bases at V and 5 bases at J, leaving 8 bases unmatched. Per the germline V gene, CDR1 is SGHTA and CDR2 is FQGTGA. As DNA, the CDR3 is TGTGCCAGCAGCTCCACAGGGGGCGCGGGTGAGACCCAGTACTTC. The encoded protein is CASSSTGGAGETQYF. The entire variable domain, with the rest obtained from reference TRBV7-3 and TRBJ2-5, is as follows: GAGVSQTPSNKVTEKGKYVELRCDPISGHTALYWYRQSLGQGPEFLIYFQGTGAADDSGLPNDRFFAVRPEGSVSTLKIQRTERGDSAVYLCASSSTGGAGETQYFGPGTRLLVL.

The V and J genes are TRBV20-1 and TRBJ2-5, with D possibly TRBD2 on 6 matching bases. CDR1 and CDR2 (germline): DFQATT, SNEGSKA (reference sequence). V was cut by 6 bases and J by 5 bases, with 16 bases left in between. CDR3 size: 13 residues. The CDR3 reads CSALRAGGETQYF. In DNA, the CDR3 is TGCAGTGCCCTTAGGGCCGGAGGGGAGACCCAGTACTTC.

This clonotype was seen repeatedly, ten times or more. V is TRBV5-5 and J is TRBJ2-5, with 9 bases that match TRBD1. Germline CDR1 is SGHKS and CDR2 is YYEKEE (reference sequence). The V segment lost 3 bases and the J segment 5 bases; nucleotides outside the gene matches: 5. This CDR3 is 14 amino acids long. CDR3 in DNA: TGTGCCAGCAGCTCGACAGGGGGAGGGGAGACCCAGTACTTC. This sequence encodes CASSSTGGGETQYF.

This chain joins TRBV3-2 and TRBJ1-5; TRBD1, as called in the table, went unchecked against the DNA. TRBV3-2 is described as a pseudogene. The CDR3 contains 18 residues. This CDR3 is CASSPMSPTGDRYQPQHF. The CDR3 DNA reads as TGTGCCAGCAGCCCAATGTCACCAACCGGGGACAGATATCAGCCCCAGCATTTT.

This clonotype showed up many times. The rearrangement uses TRBV30 and TRBJ1-4, with unresolved D. Trimming pared 5 bases from V and 5 bases from J, leaving 15 bases between. Per germline, CDR1 GTSNPN and CDR2 SVGIG (reference sequence). CDR3 length: 14 residues. For the CDR3, the DNA is TGTGCCTGGGGCTATGACCAGGACAATGAAAAACTGTTTTTT. Translated: CAWGYDQDNEKLFF.

This clonotype was detected only a few times. The genes are TRBV12-3 or TRBV12-4 and TRBJ2-5; D possibly corresponds to TRBD1 (5 bases). This CDR3 is built from 13 residues. Deletions cut 5 bases from V and 4 bases from J, with 11 bases between. For the CDR3, the DNA is TGTGCCAGCAGTCGACAGAACCCAGAGACCCAGTACTTC. This translates into CASSRQNPETQYF.

The genes are TRBV29-1 and TRBJ1-2; TRBD1 aligns across 8 bases. In germline, CDR1 is SQVTM, CDR2 ANQGSEA. The CDR3 consists of 13 residues. Losses at the gene ends were 4 bases for V and 8 bases for J; bases not matched to a gene: 9. The CDR3 bases are TGCAGCGTTGGGTTCCAGGGGGCATCGGGCTACACCTTC. It specifies CSVGFQGASGYTF.

This clonotype was seen repeatedly, ten times or more. The chain links TRBV2 to TRBJ2-5; no reliable D call. Germline CDR1 reads SNHLY; CDR2 reads FYNNEI. The CDR3 runs to 15 residues. With 8 bases removed from V and 1 base from J, the gap between germline ends came to 17 bases. CDR3 bases: TGTGCCAGCGGTCTTGGGCCCCTACTCCAAGAGACCCAGTACTTC. Translated: CASGLGPLLQETQYF.